This T cell receptor beta chain was identified in a study of T cell repertoires in ileal Crohn's disease. Per sample, roughly 470 nanograms of biopsy DNA were TCRB immunosequenced. Profiling relied on immunoSEQ multiplex PCR, and the TCRdb table lists in-frame clones only, not all of them. The sample records fewer than 3,000 clones, 69% being singletons. The CDR3 covers 15 residues. Germline lookup yields CDR1 SGHNT and CDR2 YYREEE (reference sequence). J gave up 0 bases and V 2 bases, and 4 bases lay outside the gene matches. Stated time point: neoterminal ileum biopsy at postoperative endoscopy, about 6 months after surgery.

The rearrangement uses TRBV5-4 and TRBJ1-1; TRBD1 agrees at 7 bases. The sequenced material came from ileal tissue. This TCR derives from an adult with Crohn's disease. The CDR3 bases are TGTGCCAGCAGCTTCCACACAGGGGTGAACACTGAAGCTTTCTTT. It codes for CASSFHTGVNTEAFF.